Given below is one TCR beta chain in context. From germline, CDR1 is SGDLS and CDR2 YYNGEE. CDR3 size: 12 residues. V lost 7 bases to trimming and J lost 2 bases, with 8 bases between them. The sample comes from a study of blood T cell repertoires in COVID-19. Overall study context: The United States, Italy and Spain supplied acute and convalescent COVID-19 samples. In each case, the material was cDNA or gDNA derived from T cells, B-cell-depleted T cells, or PBMCs.

Methods used by the authors: Nucleated cell counts were estimated from reference gene primer amplification. Using immunoSEQ multiplex PCR, the repertoire was profiled, and TCRdb retains in-frame clones only, with some absent. The V and J calls and clone size come from that table; D and trimming were worked out from the DNA. The sample yields roughly 220,000 clones, around 80% seen once. This sequence was found in a man younger than 40 with active or convalescent COVID-19. This chain joins TRBV9 and TRBJ2-3; TRBD2 is a possible D gene (6 bases). Sequenced: peripheral blood. For the CDR3, the DNA is TGTGCCAGCGGCGGGGCCACAGATACGCAGTATTTT. Translation gives CASGGATDTQYF. The full variable domain, its missing parts supplied by reference TRBV9 and TRBJ2-3, is DSGVTQTPKHLITATGQRVTLRCSPRSGDLSVYWYQQSLDQGLQFLIQYYNGEERAKGNILERFSAQQFPDLHSELNLSSLELGDSALYFCASGGATDTQYFGPGTRLTVL.